Detailed here is one T cell receptor beta chain. Its antigen remains unidentified. The sample originates from a study of graft-versus-host responses after intestinal transplantation. At the level of the study: Multivisceral, liver-intestinal, or isolated intestinal transplants were received by the recipients. Anti-thymocyte globulin served as induction for all recipients, who then took tacrolimus and steroids for 3 to 4 years.

Germline V gene sequence: CDR1 LGHNA, CDR2 YSLEER. The CDR3 spans 16 residues. V was clipped by 1 base and J by 0 bases, with 7 bases between them. Repertoires were generated with immunoSEQ multiplex PCR, while TCRdb's copy carries only in-frame clones and drops some. Of just under 65,000 clones in the sample, more than 85% were seen once. Specimen: unstimulated CD8+ T cells sorted from spleen or lymph node cells, collected before transplant. The rearrangement uses TRBV4-3 and TRBJ2-6; no clear D gene. The receptor's source is a human donor who was the organ donor for an intestinal transplant. The CDR3 reads CASSQVASSGANVLTF. The CDR3 coding sequence is TGCGCCAGCAGCCAAGTGGCAAGCTCTGGGGCCAACGTCCTGACTTTC.